This T cell receptor (beta chain) stems from a study of shared clonotypes between healthy human individuals. Findings and limits, study-wide: Generation probabilities of non-shared clonotypes were lower (relative to those shared by all four donors). As a rule, naive subsets had a larger estimated richness than memory subsets.

Samples underwent the assay at deep level. Here immunoSEQ multiplex PCR was the method, and the copy in TCRdb shows in-frame clones only, minus some. The data contain about 1.5 million clones, 95% to 99% of them singletons. Germline V gene sequence: CDR1 SNHLY, CDR2 FYNNEI. The CDR3 is 15 amino acids. The V gene end was trimmed by 8 bases and the J gene end by 2 bases; junction bases not matched to a gene: 10. Negatively enriched CD4+ T cells were divided by CD45RA into naive and memory. This clone was seen only once. The antigen is unknown. The TCR was taken from a man aged 30 to 45 in good health. The J gene is TRBJ2-7, the V gene TRBV2, with 9 bases that match TRBD1. Specimen: naive CD4+ T cells sorted from blood. Subset specified: CD45RA+ positively selected. The CDR3 DNA is TGTGCCAGCGAATGGAACACAGGGGGCCCCTACGAGCAGTACTTC. It specifies CASEWNTGGPYEQYF.